The clone carrying this TCR beta chain was seen more than once but under ten times. TCRdb reprocessed the 5' RACE reads with MiXCR, giving one entry per CDR3 protein. Of roughly 48,000 distinct CDR3 sequences listed, about 18% are singletons. The data originate from a study of chronic HIV infection and antiretroviral therapy. In germline, CDR1 is MNHEY, CDR2 SVGAGI. The CDR3 has 15 residues. The V end was cut by 5 bases, the J end by 0 bases, with 14 bases between. The chain joins TRBV6-5 to TRBJ2-7; TRBD1 is a possible D gene (6 bases). The TCR sequence derives from an adult who had HIV and had not received antiretroviral therapy, or was an uninfected healthy control (not recorded which). Material for sequencing was peripheral blood. Here the CDR3 DNA reads TGTGCCAGCAGTCTGGATACAGGGAGCTCCTACGAGCAGTACTTC. Residues: CASSLDTGSSYEQYF.